A single sample is the source of the 28 T cell receptor beta chains below, sequenced in a study of cytomegalovirus exposure and HLA in healthy donors. Primers: 60 Vbeta forward and 13 Jbeta reverse. Clones were sequenced by immunoSEQ multiplex PCR, and TCRdb holds only the in-frame ones, with some missing. The sample lists fewer than 200,000 clones, roughly 70% occurring once. Sequencing was done on a sample of PBMCs. The receptors were gathered from a young woman in good health and CMV-seropositive.

The V gene is TRBV9, the J gene TRBJ2-7, with no clear D. Trimming removed 0 bases from V and 3 bases from J, with 10 bases in between. Germline assignment: CDR1 SGDLS and CDR2 YYNGEE. The CDR3 totals 14 residues. Written as DNA, the CDR3 is TGTGCCAGCAGCGTAGGACACTTTGACTACGAGCAGTACTTC. Translated, it gives CASSVGHFDYEQYF.

V gene TRBV27 combines with J gene TRBJ2-2; TRBD1 matches at 7 bases. The V and J ends lost 6 bases and 0 bases, in that order; junction bases with no gene match: 7. Germline assignment: CDR1 MNHEY and CDR2 SMNVEV (reference sequence). The CDR3 runs 16 residues. The CDR3 here is CASSRQGLPNTGELFF. The CDR3 DNA reads TGTGCCAGCAGCAGACAGGGTTTACCGAACACCGGGGAGCTGTTTTTT.

Concerning this clone itself: The junction shows a germline mismatch at one end, possibly a read error. This rearrangement joins TRBV6-5 to TRBJ2-7, with 10 bases aligning to TRBD1. The length of the CDR3 is 13 residues. The germline V gene encodes CDR1 MNHEY and CDR2 SVGAGI. The CDR3 DNA follows: TGTGCCAGCAGTTACTGGAGGACAGGGGGATACACATTC. As protein: CASSYWRTGGYTF.

The chain uses TRBV7-6 and TRBJ2-3; TRBD1 matches 7 bases. CDR1 SGHVS and CDR2 FNYEAQ come from the germline V gene. CDR3 size: 17 residues. J was trimmed by 4 bases and V by 0 bases; bases with no gene match: 10. The CDR3 reads CASSLAPPKTGPDTQYF. The CDR3 region has the DNA TGTGCCAGCAGCTTAGCCCCCCCCAAGACAGGGCCAGATACGCAGTATTTT.

V is TRBV9 and J is TRBJ2-1, with 8 nucleotides matching TRBD2. The germline V gene has CDR1 SGDLS and CDR2 YYNGEE. CDR3 length: 16 residues. J lost 1 base, V lost 4 bases, and 7 bases had no gene match. Written as DNA, the CDR3 is TGTGCCAGCAGCTCCCCCGGACTAGCATCCTACAATGAGCAGTTCTTC. This codes for CASSSPGLASYNEQFF.

The gene calls are TRBV5-1 and TRBJ2-3; the match to TRBD1 covers 7 bases. The CDR3 covers 16 residues. Trimming cost V 0 bases and J 0 bases; bases outside gene matches: 4. In germline, CDR1 is SGHRS, CDR2 YFSETQ. This CDR3 is CASSLVSGQSTDTQYF. The CDR3 DNA is TGCGCCAGCAGCTTGGTCTCGGGACAGAGCACAGATACGCAGTATTTT. Drawing the rest from reference TRBV5-1 and TRBJ2-3, the complete variable domain is KAGVTQTPRYLIKTRGQQVTLSCSPISGHRSVSWYQQTPGQGLQFLFEYFSETQRNKGNFPGRFSGRQFSNSRSEMNVSTLELGDSALYLCASSLVSGQSTDTQYFGPGTRLTVL.

The chain has TRBV19 and TRBJ1-3; D remains unclear. Germline values: CDR1 LNHDA, CDR2 SQIVND (reference sequence). The CDR3 loop spans 16 amino acids. V was trimmed by 5 bases and J by 0 bases, leaving 14 bases between them. The chain's CDR3 is CASSDPTESSGNTIYF. The CDR3 DNA is TGTGCCAGTAGTGACCCGACTGAAAGCTCTGGAAACACCATATATTTT.

The V gene is TRBV30, the J gene TRBJ1-4; 8 nucleotides agree with TRBD1. The CDR3 is 21 amino acids. The V gene's germline CDR1 is GTSNPN and CDR2 SVGIG (reference sequence). Trimming took 3 bases from V and 2 from J; bases not matched to a gene: 23. CDR3 coding DNA: TGTGCCTGGAGCACAAAGCTCGGGACAGGAACGTCGGGAGCGACTAATGAAAAACTGTTTTTT. Translated, it gives CAWSTKLGTGTSGATNEKLFF.

The V gene is TRBV6-1, the J gene TRBJ1-1; 8 bases agree with TRBD1. This CDR3 has 16 amino acids. With V trimmed by 0 bases and J by 1 base, 4 bases remained unmatched. Germline CDR1 is MNHNS and CDR2 is SASEGT. The CDR3, as DNA: TGTGCCAGCAGTGAAGCACAGGGGGAAAGGAACACTGAAGCTTTCTTT. Amino acid sequence: CASSEAQGERNTEAFF.

The chain links TRBV7-9 to TRBJ1-3, with 8 bases matching TRBD1. The CDR3 length is 15 residues. V was pared by 5 bases and J by 4 bases, with 7 bases of the junction left unmatched. In germline, CDR1 is SEHNR, CDR2 FQNEAQ (reference sequence). Written as DNA, the CDR3 is TGTGCCAGCAGCCACGGCAGGGGGCCGGGAAACACCATATATTTT. Its protein is CASSHGRGPGNTIYF.

The count of this clone is one. The chain recombines TRBV6-5 with TRBJ2-7, with 9 bases identical to TRBD1. Germline V lookup: CDR1 MNHEY, CDR2 SVGAGI. The CDR3 contains 15 residues. V shed 0 bases, J shed 3 bases, and the junction held 3 bases outside the gene matches. The CDR3 DNA sequence: TGTGCCAGCAGTTACTCGGGGACAGGGAACTACGAGCAGTACTTC. Translating gives CASSYSGTGNYEQYF.

This clone was seen only once. The chain links TRBV5-6 to TRBJ1-1; unclear D gene. Trimming took 4 bases from V and 2 from J, leaving 12 bases between them. There are 14 residues in the CDR3. CDR1 and CDR2 (germline): SGHDT, YYEEEE. CDR3 in DNA: TGTGCCAGCAGCCCCGATACACAAAACACTGAAGCTTTCTTT. Translation: CASSPDTQNTEAFF.

V usage is TRBV6-5 and J usage is TRBJ2-7; 9 nucleotides match TRBD1. The CDR3 has 14 residues. The germline gives CDR1 MNHEY, CDR2 SVGAGI. Trimming at V came to 2 bases and at J to 7 bases, leaving 6 bases not matched to a gene. The CDR3 region is CASSYGTGYGEQYF. Here the CDR3 DNA reads TGTGCCAGCAGTTACGGGACAGGGTATGGGGAGCAGTACTTC.

The chain couples TRBV19 to TRBJ1-5, with a weak D call TRBD1 (5 bases). V was pared by 4 bases and J by 0 bases, with 13 bases between. The CDR3 has 16 residues. Looked up from germline, CDR1 is LNHDA and CDR2 is SQIVND (reference sequence). The DNA of the CDR3 is TGTGCCAGTAGTAGCCTGACAGTATATAGCAATCAGCCCCAGCATTTT. Translating it yields CASSSLTVYSNQPQHF.

This clone was seen a few times. The chain carries TRBV6-1 and TRBJ2-1; D perhaps matches TRBD1 (6 bases). Trimming cost V 7 bases and J 4 bases, with 11 bases left between them. The V gene's germline CDR1 is MNHNS and CDR2 SASEGT. The CDR3 length is 13 residues. Here the CDR3 reads CASTKGEYNEQFF. The CDR3 DNA sequence: TGTGCCAGCACGAAGGGGGAGTACAATGAGCAGTTCTTC.

About this clone: Compared with germline, one end of the junction differs, possibly owing to a read error. The chain links TRBV7-7 to TRBJ1-5, with no clear D. CDR1 SSHAT and CDR2 FNYEAQ come from the germline V gene (reference sequence). The CDR3 consists of 17 residues. This CDR3 reads CASSLAVETYSNQPQHF. The CDR3 nucleotides read TGTGCTAGCAGCTTAGCGGTAGAAACCTATAGCAATCAGCCCCAGCATTTT.

This chain connects TRBV5-6 to TRBJ1-1, with unresolved D. V was clipped by 2 bases and J by 11 bases, with 13 bases between them. The CDR3 loop spans 12 amino acids. The V gene's germline CDR1 is SGHDT and CDR2 YYEEEE. The CDR3 DNA reads as TGTGCCAGCAGCTTAGGTATACTGGAGGCTTTCTTT. It specifies CASSLGILEAFF.

This sequence joins TRBV25-1 and TRBJ2-1, with D tentatively TRBD2 (6 bases). This CDR3 is 16 amino acids long. With 3 bases removed from V and 3 bases from J, the gap between germline ends came to 15 bases. Germline CDR1 and CDR2: MGHDK and SYGVNS. The CDR3 spells CASSENIAANYNEQFF. In DNA form, the CDR3 reads TGTGCCAGCAGTGAGAATATAGCGGCCAACTACAATGAGCAGTTCTTC.

A note on this clone: A read error may produce the germline difference seen at one junction end. The chain recombines TRBV18 with TRBJ2-7; 9 bases are a match to TRBD1. The CDR3 loop spans 13 amino acids. Germline CDR1 is KGHSH and CDR2 is LQKENI. For the CDR3, the DNA is TGTGCCAGCTCACCTGGGGGGACAGGGTTCTTCACCTTC. It translates to CASSPGGTGFFTF.

This clone was counted only a few times. V is TRBV5-4 and J is TRBJ1-1, with D maybe TRBD1 (6 bases). The CDR3 sequence is 16 residues long. Germline V lookup: CDR1 SGHNT, CDR2 YYREEE (reference sequence). Trimming stripped 0 bases from V and 1 base from J, with 13 bases between. The CDR3 DNA sequence: TGTGCCAGCAGCTTGGTGACGGGGGGCGGGAACACTGAAGCTTTCTTT. This codes for CASSLVTGGGNTEAFF.

The gene calls are TRBV10-3 and TRBJ2-2; a possible D gene is TRBD1 (5 bases). CDR3 size: 13 residues. Germline V gene lookup returns CDR1 ENHRY and CDR2 SYGVKD. V was clipped by 3 bases and J by 5 bases, with 7 bases between them. The CDR3 DNA sequence: TGTGCCATCAGTGACAGGGCGACCGGGGAGCTGTTTTTT. Amino acid sequence: CAISDRATGELFF.

This clone appeared once. The rearrangement uses TRBV2 and TRBJ1-4, with D possibly matching TRBD1 (5 bases). Germline CDR1 SNHLY, CDR2 FYNNEI. Trimming took off 6 bases at V and 5 bases at J, with 10 bases between the two ends. The CDR3 is 13 residues long. The CDR3 DNA reads TGTGCCAGCAGGACAGCCTCGAATGAAAAACTGTTTTTT. Residues: CASRTASNEKLFF.

Regarding this clone: Other nucleotide sequences in the sample specify the same CDR3. The chain joins TRBV20-1 to TRBJ2-5; possible D gene TRBD1, 6 bases. Germline V gene lookup returns CDR1 DFQATT and CDR2 SNEGSKA (reference sequence). With 5 bases removed from V and 5 bases from J, the gap between germline ends came to 9 bases. This CDR3 is built from 11 residues. The chain's CDR3 is CSASGEETQYF. CDR3 bases: TGCAGTGCTTCAGGGGAGGAGACCCAGTACTTC.

This chain uses TRBV28 with TRBJ1-2; D is perhaps TRBD1 (6 bases). The V gene's germline CDR1 is MDHEN and CDR2 SYDVKM. The CDR3 is made up of 13 amino acids. Trimming took 6 bases from V and 4 from J, leaving 12 bases between them. The CDR3 DNA sequence: TGTGCCAGCAGCGATAGGGGGTTCTATGGCTACACCTTC. As protein: CASSDRGFYGYTF.

This clone was recorded only once. The gene calls are TRBV30 and TRBJ2-3; D is uncertain. V was shortened by 1 base and J by 2 bases, with 13 bases between the two germline ends. Germline CDR1 and CDR2: GTSNPN and SVGIG (reference sequence). The CDR3 runs 15 residues. The DNA of the CDR3 is TGTGCCTGGAGTGGAGACATCTTTTACACAGATACGCAGTATTTT. Its translation is CAWSGDIFYTDTQYF.

The chain is built from TRBV6-5 and TRBJ2-2; tentative D call: TRBD2 (5 bases). This CDR3 comprises 16 residues. The V gene's germline CDR1 is MNHEY and CDR2 SVGAGI. Deletions cut 2 bases from V and 1 base from J, with 11 bases between. CDR3 loop: CASSYVADWNTGELFF. The CDR3 DNA is TGTGCCAGCAGTTACGTGGCGGACTGGAACACCGGGGAGCTGTTTTTT.

Comment on this clone: The junction departs from germline at one end; a sequencing error may be responsible. Other nucleotide sequences from this sample produce the same CDR3. The chain couples TRBV30 to TRBJ1-1; D is perhaps TRBD1 (6 bases). The CDR3 covers 14 residues. The germline gives CDR1 GTSNPN, CDR2 SVGIG (reference sequence). As DNA, the CDR3 is TGTGCCTGGAGCAAGAACAGGGTGACCACTGAAGCTTTTTTT. This translates into CAWSKNRVTTEAFF.

The sample holds one count of this clone. V and J are TRBV5-3 and TRBJ2-7, with 14 bases matching TRBD2. TRBV5-3 is classed as an ORF, of uncertain function. V lost 3 bases and J lost 5; bases outside the gene matches: 13. This CDR3 comprises 18 residues. The CDR3, as DNA: TGTGCCAGAAGCTCCCAGACTAGCGGGGGGGGGACTTGCGACGAGCAGTACTTC. Its translation: CARSSQTSGGGTCDEQYF.